One and the same sample provided the 8 T cell receptor beta chains below, sequenced in a study of blood T cell repertoires in COVID-19 (TCRdb year 2020). Library prep was done by the immunoSEQ multiplex PCR assay. TCRdb limited this immuneACCESS table to in-frame rearrangements with V and J called. A share of clones is missing; checked studies link under half to unresolved V genes, and the rest is unexplained. Within this sample are roughly 150,000 clones, with roughly 90% of them counted one time only. The ten largest clones add up to 3.5% to 4.5% of the sample. Sample: peripheral blood. The source is a woman aged 70-85 years with acute or convalescent COVID-19.

This sequence joins TRBV30 and TRBJ1-1; D is unclear. Trimming stripped 7 bases from V and 0 bases from J, with 9 bases between. CDR3 size: 12 residues. The V gene's germline CDR1 is GTSNPN and CDR2 SVGIG (reference sequence). CDR3 nucleotides: TGTGCCTTACTCTTATTGAACACTGAAGCTTTCTTT. Its protein is CALLLLNTEAFF.

A word on this clone: A much larger clone sits a single nucleotide away, making a read error possible. This sequence joins TRBV29-1 and TRBJ1-3; no definite D call. CDR1 is SQVTM and CDR2 is ANQGSEA in the germline V gene. The CDR3 length is 10 residues. The V end was cut by 7 bases, the J end by 8 bases, with 9 bases between. CDR3 in DNA: TGCAGCGCCATGGGAGACACCATATATTTT. It is translated as CSAMGDTIYF. Together with reference TRBV29-1 and TRBJ1-3, the CDR3 gives the full variable domain: SAVISQKPSRDICQRGTSLTIQCQVDSQVTMMFWYRQQPGQSLTLIATANQGSEATYESGFVIDKFPISRPNLTFSTLTVSNMSPEDSSIYLCSAMGDTIYFGEGSWLTVV.

The CDR3 bases are TGCGCCAGCAGCCAAACGGAGTTAAGATCCCTCCACGAGCAGTACTTC. Its translation is CASSQTELRSLHEQYF. The V call is TRBV4-1, the J call TRBJ2-7; no clear D gene. Germline V gene sequence: CDR1 MGHRA, CDR2 YSYEKL. There are 16 residues in the CDR3. Trimming took off 2 bases at V and 5 bases at J, with 19 bases between the two ends.

This chain joins TRBV4-2 and TRBJ1-1; TRBD1 matches 7 bases. The CDR3 totals 15 residues. The germline CDR1 and CDR2 sequences are LGHNA and YNFKEQ. Trimming removed 4 bases from V and 1 base from J; junction bases left unmatched: 6. The CDR3 nucleotides are TGTGCCAGCAGCCCAATAGGGACAGCGAACACTGAAGCTTTCTTT. Translation gives CASSPIGTANTEAFF.

The chain carries TRBV4-2 and TRBJ1-5, with D hard to call. The CDR3 has 12 amino acids. The germline V and J ends were trimmed by 2 bases and 8 bases, with 7 bases remaining between them. From germline, CDR1 is LGHNA and CDR2 YNFKEQ. This chain's CDR3 is CASSQFGEPQHF. The CDR3, as DNA: TGTGCCAGCAGCCAATTCGGGGAGCCCCAGCATTTT.

This chain uses TRBV9 with TRBJ2-2, with D uncertain. The CDR3 consists of 14 residues. Trimming took 2 bases from V and 1 from J, leaving 6 bases between them. Germline lookup yields CDR1 SGDLS and CDR2 YYNGEE. The CDR3: CASSVLLNTGELFF. CDR3 bases: TGTGCCAGCAGCGTCCTTCTGAACACCGGGGAGCTGTTTTTT.

This clone was seen only once. The CDR3 is CSAGGSQVYEQYF. The CDR3 DNA reads as TGCAGTGCTGGTGGCTCCCAGGTCTACGAGCAGTACTTC. This rearrangement joins TRBV20-1 to TRBJ2-7, with D unclear. CDR3 length equals 13 residues. With 5 bases removed from V and 3 bases from J, the gap between germline ends came to 14 bases. Per the germline V gene, CDR1 is DFQATT and CDR2 is SNEGSKA (reference sequence).

The rearrangement uses TRBV28 and TRBJ2-2; TRBD2 aligns across 9 bases. CDR1 MDHEN and CDR2 SYDVKM come from the germline V gene. Trimming removed 4 bases from V and 1 base from J; junction bases left unmatched: 13. CDR3 length: 19 amino acids. The CDR3 is CASSYSLVAGVLNTGELFF. CDR3 DNA sequence: TGTGCCAGCAGTTACTCGTTAGTAGCGGGAGTATTGAACACCGGGGAGCTGTTTTTT.